The TCR beta chain described here comes from a study of T cell responses to AZD1222 COVID-19 vaccine. The germline V gene encodes CDR1 SEHNR and CDR2 FQNEAQ (reference sequence). Trimming shortened V by 5 bases and J by 8 bases, and 15 bases separated the two germline ends. This CDR3 comprises 13 residues. Method: immunoSEQ multiplex PCR; TCRdb's copy keeps in-frame clones and lacks some. In the table there are approximately 150,000 clones, around 90% of which are singletons. This clone was detected once. This sequence joins TRBV7-9 and TRBJ1-1, with a tentative D call TRBD1 (6 bases). The clonotype comes from an adult in good health. Source: peripheral blood, taken on day 0 of AZD1222 vaccination. The CDR3 region has the DNA TGTGCCAGCAGCCCAGAGGGGGGGCGAGAAGCTTTCTTT. Translation gives CASSPEGGREAFF.